This T cell receptor (beta chain) came from a study of blood T cell repertoires in COVID-19. Study-level information: Acute-phase and convalescent COVID-19 samples originated in the United States, Italy and Spain.

The germline V gene encodes CDR1 LGHDT and CDR2 YNNKEL (reference sequence). CDR3 length equals 19 residues. Between the trimmed V and J ends, which lost 6 bases and 2 bases, there was a span of 27 bases. Participants were aged about 18 to 90 years from around 25 US areas. The table came from immunoSEQ multiplex PCR; TCRdb's copy has only in-frame clones and leaves some out. Of 110,000 to 150,000 clones in the sample, roughly 85% are singletons; the top ten hold roughly 4%. Material: PBMCs or T cells enriched from blood (not recorded which). This TCR was sampled from a man aged 50-59 years who had recovered from COVID-19. The chain is built from TRBV3-1 (or the pseudogene TRBV3-2) and TRBJ2-3; weak D call: TRBD2 (6 bases). The CDR3, as DNA: TGTGCCAGCAGTCCAAGCGGGCGCGAGAGGGCCCTCTCCACAGATACGCAGTATTTT. Translation: CASSPSGRERALSTDTQYF.